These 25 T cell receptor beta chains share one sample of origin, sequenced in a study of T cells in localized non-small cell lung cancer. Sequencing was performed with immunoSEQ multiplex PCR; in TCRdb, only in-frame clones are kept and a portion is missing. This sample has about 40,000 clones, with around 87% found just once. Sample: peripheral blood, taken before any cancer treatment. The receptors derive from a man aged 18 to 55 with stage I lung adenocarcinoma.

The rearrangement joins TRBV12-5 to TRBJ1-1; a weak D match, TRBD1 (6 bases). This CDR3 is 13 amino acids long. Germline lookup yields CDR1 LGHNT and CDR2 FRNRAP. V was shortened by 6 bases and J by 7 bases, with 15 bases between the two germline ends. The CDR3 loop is CASGQGGWDEAFF. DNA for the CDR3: TGTGCTAGTGGACAGGGAGGTTGGGATGAAGCTTTCTTT.

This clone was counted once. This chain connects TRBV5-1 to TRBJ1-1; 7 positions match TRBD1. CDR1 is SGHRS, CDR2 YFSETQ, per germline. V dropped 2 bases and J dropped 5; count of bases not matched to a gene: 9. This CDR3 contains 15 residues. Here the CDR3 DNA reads TGCGCCAGCAGCTTTGAGTTAGGGGGCAGGACTGAAGCTTTCTTT. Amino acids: CASSFELGGRTEAFF.

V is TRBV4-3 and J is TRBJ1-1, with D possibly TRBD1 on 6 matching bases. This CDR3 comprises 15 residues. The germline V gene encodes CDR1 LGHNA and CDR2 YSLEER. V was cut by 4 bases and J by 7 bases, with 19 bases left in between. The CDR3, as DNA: TGCGCCAGCAGCCGAAGGTTCCGGGGGCAAGATGAAGCTTTCTTT. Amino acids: CASSRRFRGQDEAFF.

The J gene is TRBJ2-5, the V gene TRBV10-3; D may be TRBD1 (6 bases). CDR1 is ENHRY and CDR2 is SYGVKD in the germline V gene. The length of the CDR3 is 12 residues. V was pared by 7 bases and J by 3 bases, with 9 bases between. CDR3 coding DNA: TGTGCCATCAAGACAGGAGAAGAGACCCAGTACTTC. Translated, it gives CAIKTGEETQYF.

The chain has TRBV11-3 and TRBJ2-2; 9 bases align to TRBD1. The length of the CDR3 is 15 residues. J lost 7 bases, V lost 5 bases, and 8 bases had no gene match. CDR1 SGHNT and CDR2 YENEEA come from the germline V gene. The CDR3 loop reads CASSDNRGQHGELFF. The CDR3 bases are TGTGCCAGCAGCGATAACAGGGGGCAACACGGGGAGCTGTTTTTT.

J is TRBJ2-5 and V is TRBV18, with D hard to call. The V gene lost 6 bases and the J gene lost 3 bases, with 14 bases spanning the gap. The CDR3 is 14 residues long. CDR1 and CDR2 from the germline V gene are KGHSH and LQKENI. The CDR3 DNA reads TGTGCCAGCTCGCCAACGACCCGGGAAGAGACCCAGTACTTC. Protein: CASSPTTREETQYF.

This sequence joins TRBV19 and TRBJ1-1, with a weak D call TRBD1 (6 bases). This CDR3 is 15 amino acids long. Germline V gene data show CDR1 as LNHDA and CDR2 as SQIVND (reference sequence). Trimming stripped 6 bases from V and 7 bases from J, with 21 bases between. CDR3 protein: CASRDLGGIRGEAFF. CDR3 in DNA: TGTGCCAGTAGAGACCTCGGGGGCATCCGAGGTGAAGCTTTCTTT.

CDR3 loop: CASSLRAGHFAGANVLTF. Here the CDR3 DNA reads TGTGCCAGCAGTTTAAGGGCAGGGCATTTCGCAGGGGCCAACGTCCTGACTTTC. V is TRBV27 and J is TRBJ2-6, with a tentative D call TRBD1 (5 bases). From germline, CDR1 is MNHEY and CDR2 SMNVEV (reference sequence). This CDR3 contains 18 residues. Trimming left V 2 bases short and J 4 bases short, with 18 bases between.

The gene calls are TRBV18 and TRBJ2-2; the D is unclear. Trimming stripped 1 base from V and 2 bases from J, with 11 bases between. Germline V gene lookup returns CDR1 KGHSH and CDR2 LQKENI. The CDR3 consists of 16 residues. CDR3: CASSPQGMRNTGELFF. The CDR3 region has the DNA TGTGCCAGCTCACCACAGGGAATGCGTAACACCGGGGAGCTGTTTTTT.

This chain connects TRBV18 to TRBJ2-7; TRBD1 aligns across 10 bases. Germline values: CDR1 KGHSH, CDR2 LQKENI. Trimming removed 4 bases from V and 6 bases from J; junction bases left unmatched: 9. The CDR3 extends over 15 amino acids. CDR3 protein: CASSRTGTGASEQYF. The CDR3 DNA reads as TGTGCCAGCTCACGGACCGGGACAGGGGCCTCCGAGCAGTACTTC.

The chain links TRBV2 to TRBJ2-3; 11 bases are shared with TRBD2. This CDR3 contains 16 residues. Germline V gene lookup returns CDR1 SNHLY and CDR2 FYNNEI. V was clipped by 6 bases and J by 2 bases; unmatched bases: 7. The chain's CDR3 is CASRLAGGPPTDTQYF. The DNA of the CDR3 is TGTGCCAGCAGGCTAGCGGGGGGCCCTCCCACAGATACGCAGTATTTT.

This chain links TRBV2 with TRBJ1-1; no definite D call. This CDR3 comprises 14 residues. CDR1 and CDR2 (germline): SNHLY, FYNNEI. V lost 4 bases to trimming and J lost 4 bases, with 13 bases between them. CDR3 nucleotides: TGTGCCAGCAGTGGTCTAACGGGCTCCACTGAAGCTTTCTTT. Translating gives CASSGLTGSTEAFF.

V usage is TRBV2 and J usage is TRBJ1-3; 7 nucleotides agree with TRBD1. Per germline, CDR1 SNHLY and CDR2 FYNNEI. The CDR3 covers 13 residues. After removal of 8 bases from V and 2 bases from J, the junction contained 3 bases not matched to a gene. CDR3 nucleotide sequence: TGTGCCAGCCGACAGGGACCTGGAAACACCATATATTTT. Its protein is CASRQGPGNTIYF.

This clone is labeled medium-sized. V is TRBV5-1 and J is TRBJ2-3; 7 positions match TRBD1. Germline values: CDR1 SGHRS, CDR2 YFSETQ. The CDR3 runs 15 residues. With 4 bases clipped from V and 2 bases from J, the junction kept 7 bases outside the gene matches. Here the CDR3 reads CASSPGDSYTDTQYF. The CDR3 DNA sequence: TGCGCCAGCAGCCCCGGGGACAGCTACACAGATACGCAGTATTTT.

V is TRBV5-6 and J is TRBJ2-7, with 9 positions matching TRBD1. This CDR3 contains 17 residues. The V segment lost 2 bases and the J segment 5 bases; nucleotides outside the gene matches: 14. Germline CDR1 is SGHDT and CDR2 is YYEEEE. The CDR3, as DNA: TGTGCCAGCAGCTTACCCACCGGGACAGGGTCGGAACACGAGCAGTACTTC. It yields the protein CASSLPTGTGSEHEQYF.

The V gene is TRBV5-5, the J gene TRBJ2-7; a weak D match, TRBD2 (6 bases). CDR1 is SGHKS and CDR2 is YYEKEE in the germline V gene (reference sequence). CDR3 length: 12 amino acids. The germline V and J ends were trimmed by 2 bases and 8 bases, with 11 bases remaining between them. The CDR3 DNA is TGTGCCAGCAGCTTTACAGGCGGGAAGCAGTACTTC. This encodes CASSFTGGKQYF.

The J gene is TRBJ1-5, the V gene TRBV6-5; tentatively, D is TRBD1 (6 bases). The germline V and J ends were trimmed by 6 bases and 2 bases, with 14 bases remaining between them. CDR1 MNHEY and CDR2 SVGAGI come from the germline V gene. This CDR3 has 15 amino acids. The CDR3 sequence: CASSQIPGGNQPQHF. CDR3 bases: TGTGCCAGCAGCCAAATCCCAGGGGGCAATCAGCCCCAGCATTTT.

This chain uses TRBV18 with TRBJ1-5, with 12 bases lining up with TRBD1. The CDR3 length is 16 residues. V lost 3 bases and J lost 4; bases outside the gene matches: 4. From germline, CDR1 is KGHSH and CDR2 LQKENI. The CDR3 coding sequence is TGTGCCAGCTCACCCGGGACAGGGGGCCGAAATCAGCCCCAGCATTTT. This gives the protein CASSPGTGGRNQPQHF.

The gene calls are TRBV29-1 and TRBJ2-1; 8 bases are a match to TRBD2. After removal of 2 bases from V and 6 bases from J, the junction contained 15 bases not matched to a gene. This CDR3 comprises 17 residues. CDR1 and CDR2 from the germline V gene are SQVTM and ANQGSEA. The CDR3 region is CSVEPHGRGGLVNEQFF. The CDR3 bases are TGCAGCGTTGAACCTCACGGGAGGGGGGGACTCGTCAATGAGCAGTTCTTC.

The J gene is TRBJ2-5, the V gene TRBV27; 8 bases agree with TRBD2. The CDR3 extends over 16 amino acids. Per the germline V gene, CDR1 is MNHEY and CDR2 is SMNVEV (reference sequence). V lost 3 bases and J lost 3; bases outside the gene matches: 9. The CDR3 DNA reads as TGTGCCAGCAGTTTCCGCGGTAGCGGGGTCAAAGAGACCCAGTACTTC. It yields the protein CASSFRGSGVKETQYF.

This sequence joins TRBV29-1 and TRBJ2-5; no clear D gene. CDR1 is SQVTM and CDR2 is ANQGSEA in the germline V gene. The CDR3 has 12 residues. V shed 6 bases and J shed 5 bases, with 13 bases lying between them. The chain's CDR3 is CSVPYTGETQYF. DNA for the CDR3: TGCAGCGTCCCCTATACCGGGGAGACCCAGTACTTC.

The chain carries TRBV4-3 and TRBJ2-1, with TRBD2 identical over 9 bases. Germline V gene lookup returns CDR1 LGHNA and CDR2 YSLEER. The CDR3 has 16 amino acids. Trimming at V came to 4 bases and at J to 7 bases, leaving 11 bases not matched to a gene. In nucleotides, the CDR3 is TGCGCCAGCAGCCCCTCTTCGCGCGGGGGGGGAAATGAGCAGTTCTTC. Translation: CASSPSSRGGGNEQFF.

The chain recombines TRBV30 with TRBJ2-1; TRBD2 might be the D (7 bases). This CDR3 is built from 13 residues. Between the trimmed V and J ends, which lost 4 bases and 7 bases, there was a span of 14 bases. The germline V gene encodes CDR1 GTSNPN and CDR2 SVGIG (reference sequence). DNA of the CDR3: TGTGCCTGGAAGTCGAGGGGGGGAAATGAGCAGTTCTTC. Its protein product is CAWKSRGGNEQFF.

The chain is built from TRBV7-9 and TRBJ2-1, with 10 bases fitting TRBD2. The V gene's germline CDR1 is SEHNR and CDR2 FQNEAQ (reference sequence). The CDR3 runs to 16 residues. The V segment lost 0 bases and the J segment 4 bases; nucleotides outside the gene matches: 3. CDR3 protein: CASSLAWTSGYNEQFF. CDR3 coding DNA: TGTGCCAGCAGCTTAGCGTGGACTAGCGGTTACAATGAGCAGTTCTTC.

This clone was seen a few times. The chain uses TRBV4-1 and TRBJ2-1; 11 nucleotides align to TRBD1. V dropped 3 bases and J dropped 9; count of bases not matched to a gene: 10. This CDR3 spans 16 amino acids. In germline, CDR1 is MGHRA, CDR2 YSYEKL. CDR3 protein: CASSHGRTGGWGEQFF. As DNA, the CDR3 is TGCGCCAGCAGCCACGGCAGGACAGGGGGCTGGGGTGAGCAGTTCTTC.